Listed below are T cell receptor beta chains from one sample, sequenced in a study of cytomegalovirus exposure and HLA in healthy donors. Sequencing was performed with immunoSEQ multiplex PCR; in TCRdb, only in-frame clones are kept and a portion is missing. There are roughly 100,000 clones in the sample; around 84% occur only once, and 1.3% lies in the top ten. The sequenced material came from PBMCs. Receptors originate from a man aged 25-40 years in good health and CMV-seronegative. The CDR3 runs from the conserved cysteine through the conserved F or W. The order of the fields is J gene, D gene, CDR3 length, clone size, V gene, CDR3 DNA, CDR3 protein. The D gene is left open where the match is weak. Only part of the rows carry a size: once, few, many, or a class if the clone is expanded.

>TRBJ1-2|TRBD1|14|-|TRBV7-2
TGTGCCAGCAGCGTGGACAGGGGGAACTATGGCTACACCTTC
CASSVDRGNYGYTF
>TRBJ2-5|-|15|-|TRBV9
TGTGCCAGCAGCGTGGCGGGGGACACTCAAGAGACCCAGTACTTC
CASSVAGDTQETQYF
>TRBJ2-6|-|17|-|TRBV19
TGTGCCAGTAGTATACACGACAGGACCTCTGGGGCCAACGTCCTGACTTTC
CASSIHDRTSGANVLTF
>TRBJ1-1|TRBD1|16|-|TRBV7-9
TGTGCCAGCAGCGCCCGGACAGGGGGCTTCGCTTCTGAAGCTTTCTTT
CASSARTGGFASEAFF
>TRBJ2-4|-|13|-|TRBV23-1
TGCGCCACCACCTCGCGGCCTCCGAACATTCAGTACTTC
CATTSRPPNIQYF
>TRBJ1-5|-|13|-|TRBV7-2
TGTGCCAGCAGCAGACAGCCCGGGCAGCCCCAGCATTTT
CASSRQPGQPQHF
>TRBJ2-7|-|14|-|TRBV28
TGTGCCAGCAGTTTCGGCCCGCGGCCTTACGAGCAGTACTTC
CASSFGPRPYEQYF
>TRBJ2-7|TRBD2|15|few|TRBV4-3
TGCGCCAGCAGCCTTGAGGTAGCGGGGGGCGACGAGCAGTACTTC
CASSLEVAGGDEQYF
>TRBJ2-1|TRBD1|15|-|TRBV4-1
TGCGCCAGCAGCCCCCCGGGACAGATATACAATGAGCAGTTCTTC
CASSPPGQIYNEQFF
>TRBJ2-1|TRBD1|16|-|TRBV5-1
TGCGCCAGCAGTCAGATGACAGGGAGCTCCTACAATGAGCAGTTCTTC
CASSQMTGSSYNEQFF
>TRBJ1-1|-|16|-|TRBV19
TGTGCCAGTAGTGCCCATAATCAGGCCCGATCCACTGAAGCTTTCTTT
CASSAHNQARSTEAFF
>TRBJ1-2|-|14|-|TRBV4-3
TGCGCCAGCAGCCGGGGAGGATTAAGCTATGGCTACACCTTC
CASSRGGLSYGYTF
>TRBJ2-7|-|17|-|TRBV11-2
TGTGCCAGCAGCGAAGCCCTCGAGACTTACAATACCTACGAGCAGTACTTC
CASSEALETYNTYEQYF
>TRBJ2-7|TRBD1|14|once|TRBV5-6
TGTGCCAGCAGCTTAAGGGACAGGGGGTACGAGCAGTACTTC
CASSLRDRGYEQYF
>TRBJ2-7|TRBD2|14|-|TRBV10-1
TGCGCCAGCAGTGTAGCGGGGAGGGCCACCGAGCAGTACTTC
CASSVAGRATEQYF
>TRBJ2-2|TRBD2|17|-|TRBV11-2
TGTGCCAGCAGCTTAGCTAGCGGGGGACCGAACACCGGGGAGCTGTTTTTT
CASSLASGGPNTGELFF
>TRBJ2-6|-|14|few|TRBV5-1
TGCGCCAGCAGCTCCCCTACTGGGGCCAACGTCCTGACTTTC
CASSSPTGANVLTF
>TRBJ2-4|TRBD2|14|-|TRBV7-9
TGTGCCAGCAGTCCAGAGGGCGGGGGGGGACATCACCACTTC
CASSPEGGGGHHHF
>TRBJ1-2|TRBD1|15|once|TRBV4-1
TGCGCCAGCAGCCAGGGACAGGAGACCTTCTATGGCTACACCTTC
CASSQGQETFYGYTF
>TRBJ1-2|TRBD1|14|-|TRBV6-5
TGTGCCAGCAGTTCAGGGGGGCGAAACTATGGCTACACCTTC
CASSSGGRNYGYTF
>TRBJ1-5|TRBD1|15|once|TRBV9
TGTGCCAGCAGCGGGACAGGCGATAGCAATCAGCCCCAGCATTTT
CASSGTGDSNQPQHF
>TRBJ1-2|-|13|-|TRBV11-2
TGTGCCAGCAGAATCGACAGGCTCGATGGCTACACCTTC
CASRIDRLDGYTF
>TRBJ2-1|TRBD2|17|-|TRBV7-6
TGTGCCAGCAGCTTAGAGGCCACAGCGGGGGCCTACAATGAGCAGTTCTTC
CASSLEATAGAYNEQFF
>TRBJ1-1|-|16|-|TRBV5-6
TGTGCCAGCAGCCTTCTGCCGGGGGGAAAGGGCACTGAAGCTTTCTTT
CASSLLPGGKGTEAFF
>TRBJ2-3|-|15|-|TRBV9
TGTGCCAGCAGCGTAGATCCTATTTCCAAAGATACGCAGTATTTT
CASSVDPISKDTQYF
>TRBJ1-2|TRBD1|15|-|TRBV7-2
TGTGCCAGCAGCCCTAGGACAGGCCCTAACTATGGCTACACCTTC
CASSPRTGPNYGYTF
>TRBJ2-2|-|14|few|TRBV29-1
TGCAGCGTTGAAAAGGGGGCGAACACCGGGGAGCTGTTTTTT
CSVEKGANTGELFF
>TRBJ2-7|TRBD2|15|few|TRBV15
TGTGCCACCAGCAGAGGGAGCGGGAGATCTTACGAGCAGTACTTC
CATSRGSGRSYEQYF
>TRBJ2-7|-|12|-|TRBV2
TGTGCCAGCACGCTCGGGGAAAGGGAGCAGTACTTC
CASTLGEREQYF
>TRBJ1-5|-|15|once|TRBV7-7
TGTGCCAGCAGCCATACAGGGTTGGAAGATCAGCCCCAGCATTTT
CASSHTGLEDQPQHF
>TRBJ2-2|-|13|-|TRBV13
TGTGCCAGCAGCGAAACAGGGTCCGGGGAGCTGTTTTTT
CASSETGSGELFF
>TRBJ2-1|TRBD2|13|once|TRBV6-5
TGTGCCAGCAGAGGACTAGACTCCAATGAGCAGTTCTTC
CASRGLDSNEQFF
>TRBJ2-6|-|12|-|TRBV19
TGTCCCCAGAACTCTGGGGCCAACGTCCTGACTTTC
CPQNSGANVLTF
>TRBJ1-5|-|13|-|TRBV7-2
TGTGCCAGCAGCCGACAGTTCAATCAGCCCCAGCATTTT
CASSRQFNQPQHF
>TRBJ2-7|-|14|-|TRBV28
TGTGCCAGTAGGCCGGAGGGCCTCTCCTACGAGCAGTACTTC
CASRPEGLSYEQYF
>TRBJ2-3|TRBD2|18|-|TRBV5-1
TGCGCCAGCAGCTTGTACCCGTGGCGGGAGGCAATCACAGATACGCAGTATTTT
CASSLYPWREAITDTQYF
>TRBJ1-2|-|14|once|TRBV6-5
TGTGCCAGCAGTTACTCACAGGGTCCCTATGGCTACACCTTC
CASSYSQGPYGYTF
>TRBJ1-5|TRBD1|15|-|TRBV30
TGTGCCTGGAGTGCCGGGACAGGGACTTATCAGCCCCAGCATTTT
CAWSAGTGTYQPQHF
>TRBJ2-5|-|15|few|TRBV7-9
TGTGCCAGCAGCTTCCCCAGGGGGACTCAAGAGACCCAGTACTTC
CASSFPRGTQETQYF
>TRBJ2-1|-|13|-|TRBV10-1
TGCGCCAGCAGTGAGTCTGAGGTTAATGAGCAGTTCTTC
CASSESEVNEQFF
>TRBJ2-2|-|14|-|TRBV7-9
TGTGCCAGCAGCGCGGGACTTCACACCGGGGAGCTGTTTTTT
CASSAGLHTGELFF
>TRBJ2-1|TRBD2|14|-|TRBV15
TGTGCCACGAATAGCGGGAGGTCTTACAATGAGCAGTTCTTC
CATNSGRSYNEQFF
>TRBJ2-2|-|16|-|TRBV19
TGTGCCAGTAGTAACTACCCCGACCCGAACACCGGGGAGCTGTTTTTT
CASSNYPDPNTGELFF
>TRBJ2-1|TRBD2|15|-|TRBV4-1
TGCGCCAGCAGCCTAGCGGGGGAATCCTACAATGAGCAGTTCTTC
CASSLAGESYNEQFF
>TRBJ1-1|-|11|-|TRBV20-1
TGCAGTGCTAAGAGTCTCACTGAAGCTTTCTTT
CSAKSLTEAFF
>TRBJ1-6|TRBD1|16|-|TRBV4-3
TGCGCCAGCAGCCAAGAAGGGGGCCCCTATAATTCACCCCTCCACTTT
CASSQEGGPYNSPLHF
>TRBJ1-5|TRBD1|13|-|TRBV29-1
TGCAGCGTTGTCACAGGGGTCAGTCAGCCCCAGCATTTT
CSVVTGVSQPQHF
>TRBJ1-1|-|13|-|TRBV27
TGTGCCAGCAGTTTATTGCGGAACACTGAAGCTTTCTTT
CASSLLRNTEAFF
>TRBJ1-1|TRBD1|14|-|TRBV19
TGTGCCAGTATGAAGACAGGGGGAAGATTGGAAGCTTTCTTT
CASMKTGGRLEAFF
>TRBJ2-7|TRBD1|19|-|TRBV19
TGTGCCAGTAGTATAGGGTATCTAACAGGGGGCCTCAAGACCTACGAGCAGTACTTC
CASSIGYLTGGLKTYEQYF
>TRBJ2-3|-|19|few|TRBV10-2
TGCGCCAGCAGTGATTCGCAGGGGGGTGCGGACTCTAGCACAGATACGCAGTATTTT
CASSDSQGGADSSTDTQYF
>TRBJ1-5|TRBD1|16|-|TRBV28
TGTGCCAGCAGTCCGTCTGGGACAGGGGGCAATCAGCCCCAGCATTTT
CASSPSGTGGNQPQHF
>TRBJ1-2|TRBD1|14|-|TRBV28
TGTGCCAGCAGTAGGGACAGGGGAGAGGCTGGCTACACCTTC
CASSRDRGEAGYTF
>TRBJ1-2|-|14|-|TRBV19
TGTGCCAGTAGTCCAGACCGGGGGAGATATGGCTACACCTTC
CASSPDRGRYGYTF
>TRBJ2-3|TRBD2|17|once|TRBV10-3
TGTGCCATCAGTGACCCAAGTAGCGGGGGGGACACAGATACGCAGTATTTT
CAISDPSSGGDTDTQYF
>TRBJ2-7|-|11|few|TRBV28
TGTGCCAGCAGTCAGTACTACGAGCAGTACTTC
CASSQYYEQYF
>TRBJ2-7|TRBD1|15|once|TRBV27
TGTGCCAGCAGTTTAACGACAGGGGGGCCCTACGAGCAGTACTTC
CASSLTTGGPYEQYF
>TRBJ2-7|TRBD2|16|-|TRBV7-2
TGTGCCAGCAGCCCAGGACTAGCGGGAGGGCCCAACGAGCAGTACTTC
CASSPGLAGGPNEQYF
>TRBJ1-2|TRBD1|13|few|TRBV9
TGTGCCAGCAGCGTCCAGGGGGCGGAGGGCTACACCTTC
CASSVQGAEGYTF